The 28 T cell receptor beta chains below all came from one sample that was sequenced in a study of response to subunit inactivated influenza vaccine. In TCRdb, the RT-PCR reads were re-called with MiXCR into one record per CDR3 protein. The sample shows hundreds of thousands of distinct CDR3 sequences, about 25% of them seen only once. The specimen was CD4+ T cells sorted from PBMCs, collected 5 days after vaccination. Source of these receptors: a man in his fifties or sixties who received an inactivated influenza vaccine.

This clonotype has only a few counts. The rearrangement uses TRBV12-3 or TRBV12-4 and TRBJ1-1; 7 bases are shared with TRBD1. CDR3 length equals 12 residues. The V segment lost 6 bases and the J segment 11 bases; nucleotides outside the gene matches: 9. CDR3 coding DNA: TGTGCCAGCAGGCCACCGGGACAGAGGGCTTTCTTT. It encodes CASRPPGQRAFF.

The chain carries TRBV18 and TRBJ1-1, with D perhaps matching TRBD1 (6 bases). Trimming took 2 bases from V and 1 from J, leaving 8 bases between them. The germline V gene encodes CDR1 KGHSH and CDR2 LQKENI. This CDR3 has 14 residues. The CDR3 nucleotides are TGTGCCAGCTCACCAGCAGGGGAGAACACTGAAGCTTTCTTT. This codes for CASSPAGENTEAFF.

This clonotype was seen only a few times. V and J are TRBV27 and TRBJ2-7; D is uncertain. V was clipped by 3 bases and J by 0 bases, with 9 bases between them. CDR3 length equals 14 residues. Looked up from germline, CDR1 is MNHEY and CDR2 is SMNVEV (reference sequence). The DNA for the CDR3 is TGTGCCAGCAGTTTTAGCATGAGCTCCTACGAGCAGTACTTC. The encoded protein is CASSFSMSSYEQYF.

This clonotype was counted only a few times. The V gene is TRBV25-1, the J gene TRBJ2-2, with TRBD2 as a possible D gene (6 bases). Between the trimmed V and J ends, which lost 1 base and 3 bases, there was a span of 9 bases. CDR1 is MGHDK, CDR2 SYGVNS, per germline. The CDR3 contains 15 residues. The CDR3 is CASSESLAHTGELFF. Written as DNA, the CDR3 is TGTGCCAGCAGTGAATCCCTAGCGCACACCGGGGAGCTGTTTTTT.

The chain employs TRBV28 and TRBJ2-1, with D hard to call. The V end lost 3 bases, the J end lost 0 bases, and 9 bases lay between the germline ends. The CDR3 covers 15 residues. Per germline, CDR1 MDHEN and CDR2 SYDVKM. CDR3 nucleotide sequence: TGTGCCAGCAGTTTGATTCCGAGCTCCTACAATGAGCAGTTCTTC. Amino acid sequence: CASSLIPSSYNEQFF.

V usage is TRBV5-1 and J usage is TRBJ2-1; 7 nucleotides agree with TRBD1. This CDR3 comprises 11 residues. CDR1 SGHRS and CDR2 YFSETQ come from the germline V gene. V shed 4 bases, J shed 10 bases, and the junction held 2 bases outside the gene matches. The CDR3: CASSLTGEQFF. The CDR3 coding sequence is TGCGCCAGCAGCCTGACAGGGGAGCAGTTCTTC.

The CDR3: CASSPSSGGWETQYF. CDR3 sequence (DNA): TGCGCCAGCAGCCCATCATCGGGGGGATGGGAGACCCAGTACTTC. The V and J genes are TRBV5-1 and TRBJ2-5, with TRBD2 matching over 7 bases. Germline CDR1 SGHRS, CDR2 YFSETQ. The CDR3 sequence is 15 residues long. J was trimmed by 5 bases and V by 4 bases; bases with no gene match: 11.

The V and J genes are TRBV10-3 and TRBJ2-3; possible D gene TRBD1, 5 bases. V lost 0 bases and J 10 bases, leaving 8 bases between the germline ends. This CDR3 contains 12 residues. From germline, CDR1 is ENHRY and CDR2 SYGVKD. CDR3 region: CAISESRGSQYF. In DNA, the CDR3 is TGTGCCATCAGTGAGTCTAGGGGTTCGCAGTATTTT.

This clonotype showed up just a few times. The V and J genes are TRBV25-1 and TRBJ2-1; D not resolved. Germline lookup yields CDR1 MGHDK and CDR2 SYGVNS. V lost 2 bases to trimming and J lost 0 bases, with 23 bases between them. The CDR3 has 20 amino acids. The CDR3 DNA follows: TGTGCCAGCAGTGAACCCCCTGGGGTACGACGCGGCCTCTCCTACAATGAGCAGTTCTTC. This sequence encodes CASSEPPGVRRGLSYNEQFF.

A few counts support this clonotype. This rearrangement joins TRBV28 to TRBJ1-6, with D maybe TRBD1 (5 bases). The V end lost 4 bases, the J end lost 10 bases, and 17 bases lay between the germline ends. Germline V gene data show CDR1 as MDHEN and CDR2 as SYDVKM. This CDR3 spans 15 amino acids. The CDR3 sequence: CASSSPVEGKSPLHF. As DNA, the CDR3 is TGTGCCAGCAGTTCGCCGGTGGAGGGGAAATCACCCCTCCACTTT.

The CDR3 here is CASSLASGYEQYF. The CDR3 region has the DNA TGTGCCAGCAGTTTGGCTAGCGGCTACGAGCAGTACTTC. The chain uses TRBV12-3 or TRBV12-4 and TRBJ2-7, with 7 bases aligning to TRBD2. This CDR3 is 13 amino acids long. V shed 3 bases and J 3 bases; nucleotides not matched to a gene: 2.

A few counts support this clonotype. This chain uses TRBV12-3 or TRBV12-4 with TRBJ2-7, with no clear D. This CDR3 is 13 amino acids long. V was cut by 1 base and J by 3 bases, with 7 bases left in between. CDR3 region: CASSLEQSYEQYF. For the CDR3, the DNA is TGTGCCAGCAGTTTAGAACAGAGCTACGAGCAGTACTTC.

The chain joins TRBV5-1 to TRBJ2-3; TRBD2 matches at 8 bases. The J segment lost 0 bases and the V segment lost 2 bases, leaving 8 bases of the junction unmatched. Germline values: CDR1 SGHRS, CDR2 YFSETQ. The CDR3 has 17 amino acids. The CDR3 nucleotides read TGCGCCAGCAGCTTAGCTAGCGGGCGAGCTAGCACAGATACGCAGTATTTT. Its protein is CASSLASGRASTDTQYF.

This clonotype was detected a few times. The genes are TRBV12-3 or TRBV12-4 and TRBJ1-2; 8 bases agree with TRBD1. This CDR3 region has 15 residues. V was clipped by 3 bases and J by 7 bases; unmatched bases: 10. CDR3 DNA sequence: TGTGCCAGCAGTTTTGCCGGCAGGGGGCATGGTGGCTACACCTTC. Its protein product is CASSFAGRGHGGYTF.

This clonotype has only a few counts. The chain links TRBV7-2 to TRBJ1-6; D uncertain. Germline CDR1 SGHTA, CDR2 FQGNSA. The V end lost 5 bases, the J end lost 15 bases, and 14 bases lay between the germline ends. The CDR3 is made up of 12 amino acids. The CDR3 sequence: CASSLGRGGLHF. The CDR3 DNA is TGTGCCAGCAGCCTCGGGCGGGGAGGCCTCCACTTT.

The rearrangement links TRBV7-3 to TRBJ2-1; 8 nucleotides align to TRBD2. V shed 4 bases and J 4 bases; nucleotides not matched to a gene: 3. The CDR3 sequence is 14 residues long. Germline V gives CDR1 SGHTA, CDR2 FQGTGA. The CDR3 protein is CASSSGLEYNEQFF. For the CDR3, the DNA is TGTGCCAGCAGCTCGGGACTAGAATACAATGAGCAGTTCTTC.

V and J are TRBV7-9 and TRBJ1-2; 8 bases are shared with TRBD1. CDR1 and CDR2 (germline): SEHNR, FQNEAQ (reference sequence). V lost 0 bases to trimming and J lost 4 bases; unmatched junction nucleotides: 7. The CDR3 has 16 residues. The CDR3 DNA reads TGTGCCAGCAGCTTAGCGCGGCCAGGGGGCACCTATGGCTACACCTTC. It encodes CASSLARPGGTYGYTF.

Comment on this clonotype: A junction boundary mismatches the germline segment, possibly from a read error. CDR3 protein: CASSYSWTREPQYF. In DNA form, the CDR3 reads TGTGCCAGCAGTTACTCCTGGACTAGAGAGCCCCAGTACTTC. This chain joins TRBV6-2 or TRBV6-3 and TRBJ2-5, with 7 bases fitting TRBD2. The CDR3 is 14 residues long. CDR1 MNHEY and CDR2 SVGEGT come from the germline V gene.

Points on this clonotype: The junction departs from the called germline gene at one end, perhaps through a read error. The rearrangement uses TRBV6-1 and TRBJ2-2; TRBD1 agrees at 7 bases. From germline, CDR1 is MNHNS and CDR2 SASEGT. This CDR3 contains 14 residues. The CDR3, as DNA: TGTGTCAGCAGGGACAGCGGAAACACCGGGGAGCTGTTTTTT. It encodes CVSRDSGNTGELFF.

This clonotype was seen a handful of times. For the CDR3, the DNA is TGCAGTGCTAGTCCCGAGACAGGGGGCATAGGCGATGAGCAGTTCTTC. This encodes CSASPETGGIGDEQFF. V gene TRBV20-1 combines with J gene TRBJ2-1, with 10 nucleotides matching TRBD1. The CDR3 contains 16 residues. Trimming took 3 bases from V and 8 from J; bases not matched to a gene: 13. Looked up from germline, CDR1 is DFQATT and CDR2 is SNEGSKA (reference sequence).

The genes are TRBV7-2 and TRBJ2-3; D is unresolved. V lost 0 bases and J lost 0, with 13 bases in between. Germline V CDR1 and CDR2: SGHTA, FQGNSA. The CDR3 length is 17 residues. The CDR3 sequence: CASSLAPPPTSTDTQYF. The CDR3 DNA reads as TGTGCCAGCAGCTTAGCACCGCCGCCCACTAGCACAGATACGCAGTATTTT.

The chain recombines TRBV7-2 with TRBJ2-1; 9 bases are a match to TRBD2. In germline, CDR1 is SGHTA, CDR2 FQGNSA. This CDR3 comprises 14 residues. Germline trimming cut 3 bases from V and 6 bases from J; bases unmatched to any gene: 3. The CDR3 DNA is TGTGCCAGCAGCTTTAGCGGGGGAATCAATGAGCAGTTCTTC. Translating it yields CASSFSGGINEQFF. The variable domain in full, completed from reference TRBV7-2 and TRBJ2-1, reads GAGVSQSPSNKVTEKGKDVELRCDPISGHTALYWYRQSLGQGLEFLIYFQGNSAPDKSGLPSDRFSAERTGGSVSTLTIQRTQQEDSAVYLCASSFSGGINEQFFGPGTRLTVL.

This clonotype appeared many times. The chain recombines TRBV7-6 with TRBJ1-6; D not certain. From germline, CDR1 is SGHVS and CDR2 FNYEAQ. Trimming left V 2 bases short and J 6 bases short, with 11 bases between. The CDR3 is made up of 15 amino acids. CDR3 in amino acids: CASSLRPGGNSPLHF. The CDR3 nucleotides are TGTGCCAGCAGCTTAAGGCCGGGAGGTAATTCACCCCTCCACTTT.

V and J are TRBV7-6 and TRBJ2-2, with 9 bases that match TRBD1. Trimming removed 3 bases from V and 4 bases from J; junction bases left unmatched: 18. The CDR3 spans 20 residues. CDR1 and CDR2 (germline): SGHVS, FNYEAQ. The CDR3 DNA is TGTGCCAGCAGCTTCACAGGGGGCGGATATCAATTGGACCCCACCGGGGAGCTGTTTTTT. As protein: CASSFTGGGYQLDPTGELFF. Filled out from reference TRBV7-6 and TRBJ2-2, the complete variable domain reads GAGVSQSPRYKVTKRGQDVALRCDPISGHVSLYWYRQALGQGPEFLTYFNYEAQQDKSGLPNDRFSAERPEGSISTLTIQRTEQRDSAMYRCASSFTGGGYQLDPTGELFFGEGSRLTVL.

The CDR3 DNA reads as TGTGCCACTCCCTCCCGAGTAGGAAACACCATATATTTT. Its translation is CATPSRVGNTIYF. The rearrangement joins TRBV11-2 to TRBJ1-3; no clear D. Germline V CDR1 and CDR2: SGHAT, FQNNGV. Trimming removed 10 bases at V and 4 bases at J, with 14 bases between. CDR3 length equals 13 residues.

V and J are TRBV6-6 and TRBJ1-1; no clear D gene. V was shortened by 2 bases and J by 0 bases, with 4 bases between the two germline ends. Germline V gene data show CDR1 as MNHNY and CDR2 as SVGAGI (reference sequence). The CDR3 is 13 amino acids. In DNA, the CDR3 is TGTGCCAGCAGTTACAGGTTGAACACTGAAGCTTTCTTT. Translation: CASSYRLNTEAFF.

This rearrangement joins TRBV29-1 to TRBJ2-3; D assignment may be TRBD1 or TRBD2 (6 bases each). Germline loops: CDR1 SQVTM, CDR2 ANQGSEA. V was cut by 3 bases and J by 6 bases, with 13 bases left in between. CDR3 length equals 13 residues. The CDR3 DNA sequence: TGCAGCGTTGATGAGGGGGGCAGGGATACGCAGTATTTT. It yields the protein CSVDEGGRDTQYF.

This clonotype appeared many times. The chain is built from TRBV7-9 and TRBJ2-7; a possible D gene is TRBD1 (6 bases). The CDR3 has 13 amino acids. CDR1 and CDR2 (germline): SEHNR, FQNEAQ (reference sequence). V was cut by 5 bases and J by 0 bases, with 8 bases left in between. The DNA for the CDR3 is TGTGCCAGCAGCACAGGGATCTCCTACGAGCAGTACTTC. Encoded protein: CASSTGISYEQYF.